The rows below give T cell receptor beta chains drawn from one sample of a study of early T cells in non-severe SARS-CoV-2 infection. TCRdb reanalysed the 5' RACE reads using MiXCR and keeps one entry per CDR3 protein. The sample holds approximately 70,000 distinct CDR3 sequences, over 3.5% seen once. The sequenced sample was whole blood, obtained at baseline. These receptors came from an adult who was a healthcare worker with PCR-confirmed SARS-CoV-2 infection or an uninfected control (not recorded which). The donor label of this sample is uncertain. CDR3s include the opening cysteine and the closing phenylalanine or tryptophan. The order of the fields is V gene, clone size, J gene, D gene, CDR3 protein, CDR3 DNA. A D gene is named only where the DNA matches it firmly. Where a row states a size, it is once, few, many or the class of an expanded clone; other rows omit it.

V gene: TRBV6-5
clone size: many
J gene: TRBJ2-3
D gene: -
CDR3 protein: CASSYSGTFTDTQYF
CDR3 DNA: TGTGCCAGCAGTTACTCGGGGACTTTCACAGATACGCAGTATTTT

V gene: TRBV7-8
clone size: many
J gene: TRBJ2-3
D gene: -
CDR3 protein: CASIGTTDTQYF
CDR3 DNA: TGTGCCAGCATTGGTACTACAGATACGCAGTATTTT

V gene: TRBV20-1
clone size: few
J gene: TRBJ1-5
D gene: -
CDR3 protein: CSASPGFGQPQHF
CDR3 DNA: TGCAGTGCTTCCCCGGGTTTCGGTCAGCCCCAGCATTTT

V gene: TRBV9
clone size: few
J gene: TRBJ2-5
D gene: -
CDR3 protein: CASSDLGTIEETQYF
CDR3 DNA: TGTGCCAGCAGCGACCTTGGGACAATCGAAGAGACCCAGTACTTC

V gene: TRBV29-1
clone size: many
J gene: TRBJ1-2
D gene: -
CDR3 protein: CSVEDDRKGLSYGYTF
CDR3 DNA: TGCAGCGTTGAAGATGATCGGAAGGGGCTGAGCTATGGCTACACCTTC

V gene: TRBV7-2
clone size: many
J gene: TRBJ1-6
D gene: -
CDR3 protein: CASRGYTNSPLHF
CDR3 DNA: TGTGCCAGCAGAGGGTACACGAATTCACCCCTCCACTTT

V gene: TRBV5-6
clone size: few
J gene: TRBJ1-5
D gene: -
CDR3 protein: CASSFAMGRANQPQHF
CDR3 DNA: TGTGCCAGCAGCTTTGCAATGGGGAGGGCTAATCAGCCCCAGCATTTT

V gene: TRBV12-3/TRBV12-4
clone size: few
J gene: TRBJ2-3
D gene: -
CDR3 protein: CASSLAPLGTDTQYF
CDR3 DNA: TGTGCCAGCAGTTTAGCGCCTCTAGGGACAGATACGCAGTATTTT

V gene: TRBV11-3
clone size: -
J gene: TRBJ1-1
D gene: -
CDR3 protein: CASSQQSRNTEAFF
CDR3 DNA: TGTGCCAGCAGCCAACAGAGTAGAAACACTGAAGCTTTCTTT

V gene: TRBV6-1
clone size: many
J gene: TRBJ2-2
D gene: -
CDR3 protein: CASSEASGMELFF
CDR3 DNA: TGTGCCAGCAGTGAAGCATCTGGTATGGAGCTGTTTTTT

V gene: TRBV7-6
clone size: many
J gene: TRBJ2-3
D gene: -
CDR3 protein: CASSFGGATDTQYF
CDR3 DNA: TGTGCCAGCAGCTTTGGCGGAGCCACAGATACGCAGTATTTT

V gene: TRBV11-2
clone size: many
J gene: TRBJ1-1
D gene: TRBD1
CDR3 protein: CASSKWTGHNTEAFF
CDR3 DNA: TGTGCCAGCAGTAAATGGACAGGGCACAACACTGAAGCTTTCTTT

V gene: TRBV20-1
clone size: medium-sized
J gene: TRBJ2-1
D gene: -
CDR3 protein: CSAREGPLQFF
CDR3 DNA: TGCAGTGCTAGAGAGGGCCCCTTGCAGTTCTTC